A single T cell receptor beta chain is shown here with its context. The entry originates in a study of blood T cell repertoires in COVID-19. In the study overall: Samples representing acute and convalescent COVID-19 were sourced from the United States, Italy and Spain. The cDNA or gDNA used as material had been derived from T cells, B-cell-depleted T cells, or PBMCs.

CDR1 and CDR2 (germline): SGHAT, FQDESV (reference sequence). V was pared by 1 base and J by 6 bases, with 6 bases between. CDR3 length equals 13 residues. The repertoire was sequenced with immunoSEQ multiplex PCR; TCRdb's copy has only in-frame clones and lacks some. The repertoire holds under 250,000 clones, with about 82% as singletons. Seattle's cohort entered during active infection and was followed longitudinally. The TCR was taken from an elderly woman with COVID-19, enrolled during active disease. The J gene is TRBJ2-2, the V gene TRBV11-1; D is undetermined. Material for sequencing was peripheral blood. The CDR3 bases are TGTGCCAGCAGCTTAGGTGCGGCCGGGGAGCTGTTTTTT. It encodes CASSLGAAGELFF.